The 8 T cell receptor beta chains below all came from one sample that was sequenced in a study of control samples from healthy donors and cancer patients. Profiling relied on immunoSEQ multiplex PCR, and the TCRdb table lists in-frame clones only, not all of them. Of 100,000 to 150,000 clones in the sample, around nine tenths were seen once. The sequencing input was blood. The receptor set was obtained from a man aged 25 to 40 in good health.

The chain employs TRBV2 and TRBJ1-1; 8 bases are shared with TRBD1. Germline loops: CDR1 SNHLY, CDR2 FYNNEI. The CDR3 totals 14 residues. With 6 bases clipped from V and 5 bases from J, the junction kept 8 bases outside the gene matches. The chain's CDR3 is CASRGQALQTEAFF. The CDR3 bases are TGTGCCAGCAGGGGACAGGCGCTTCAGACTGAAGCTTTCTTT.

This clone has a handful of counts. The V gene is TRBV4-2, the J gene TRBJ2-7; either TRBD1 or TRBD2 may supply D (5 bases each). The CDR3 spans 18 residues. Trimming cost V 0 bases and J 0 bases, with 18 bases left between them. Germline CDR1 and CDR2: LGHNA and YNFKEQ. Here the CDR3 reads CASSQDPPGQASSYEQYF. The CDR3 bases are TGTGCCAGCAGCCAAGATCCCCCGGGGCAGGCCTCCTCCTACGAGCAGTACTTC.

A single count supports this clone. The CDR3 is CASSPGQGKETQYF. The DNA for the CDR3 is TGTGCCAGCAGCCCGGGACAGGGGAAGGAGACCCAGTACTTC. This rearrangement joins TRBV7-9 to TRBJ2-5; 10 nucleotides agree with TRBD1. Germline values: CDR1 SEHNR, CDR2 FQNEAQ (reference sequence). The V gene end was trimmed by 5 bases and the J gene end by 5 bases; junction bases not matched to a gene: 5. This CDR3 region has 14 residues.

This sequence joins TRBV3-1 (or the pseudogene TRBV3-2) and TRBJ2-1; the D gene is possibly TRBD1 (7 bases). Between the trimmed V and J ends, which lost 4 bases and 7 bases, there was a span of 14 bases. Germline loops: CDR1 LGHDT, CDR2 YNNKEL (reference sequence). This CDR3 region has 14 residues. Here the CDR3 reads CASSPLQGRNEQFF. The CDR3 nucleotides are TGTGCCAGCAGCCCCCTACAGGGGAGGAATGAGCAGTTCTTC.

The V gene is TRBV10-3, the J gene TRBJ1-3; D not resolved. Germline CDR1 and CDR2: ENHRY and SYGVKD. Trimming took off 0 bases at V and 8 bases at J, with 11 bases between the two ends. The CDR3 spans 14 residues. The CDR3: CAISESGSLDTIYF. The CDR3 nucleotides are TGTGCCATCAGTGAGTCAGGGTCCCTTGACACCATATATTTT.

The rearrangement links TRBV10-2 to TRBJ2-2; D is unclear. The CDR3 consists of 14 residues. CDR1 and CDR2 (germline): WSHSY, SAAADI. V was cut by 6 bases and J by 1 base, with 9 bases left in between. The CDR3 loop is CASRSGWNTGELFF. In DNA form, the CDR3 reads TGCGCCAGCAGAAGTGGGTGGAACACCGGGGAGCTGTTTTTT.

This rearrangement joins TRBV9 to TRBJ2-3; possibly TRBD2 for D (6 bases). V shed 0 bases and J shed 7 bases, with 12 bases lying between them. The CDR3 has 14 amino acids. Germline values: CDR1 SGDLS, CDR2 YYNGEE. CDR3 sequence: CASSVAGEAHTQYF. CDR3 DNA sequence: TGTGCCAGCAGCGTAGCGGGGGAGGCTCATACGCAGTATTTT. Full variable domain (missing parts from reference TRBV9 and TRBJ2-3): DSGVTQTPKHLITATGQRVTLRCSPRSGDLSVYWYQQSLDQGLQFLIQYYNGEERAKGNILERFSAQQFPDLHSELNLSSLELGDSALYFCASSVAGEAHTQYFGPGTRLTVL.

V is TRBV30 and J is TRBJ1-4; a possible D gene is TRBD1 (6 bases). The V end was cut by 2 bases, the J end by 0 bases, with 7 bases between. The germline V gene has CDR1 GTSNPN and CDR2 SVGIG (reference sequence). CDR3 length: 14 residues. CDR3: CAWSRQATNEKLFF. DNA of the CDR3: TGTGCCTGGAGTCGACAGGCAACTAATGAAAAACTGTTTTTT.